Below, 8 T cell receptor beta chains from the same sample are listed, as sequenced in a study of Ad26.COV2.S vaccination and SARS-CoV-2 variants (dated by TCRdb to the early 2020s). Read against the paper, the sample's treatment or condition label means: approximately 18 received Ad26.COV2.S at low or high dose, single or two shots; roughly 5 received placebo; per-sample allocation not given. For vaccine and placebo recipients, repertoires were sequenced using samples collected on day 63 after the first injection. Libraries came from the immunoSEQ multiplex PCR assay. TCRdb mirrors the immuneACCESS table, restricted to in-frame sequences. Some clones are absent from its copies; in checked studies, under half trace to an unresolved V gene, and the reason for the others is unknown. In all, the sample holds hundreds of thousands of clones, and roughly 84% of those were seen once. The ten top clones hold roughly 3.1% of the sample.

This specimen consisted of peripheral blood, obtained in a trial of Ad26.COV2.S vaccine versus placebo. The receptors shown here come from a person between 18 and 65 years old who received the Ad26.COV2.S COVID-19 vaccine or a placebo.

In its sample, this clone was seen a few times. The V and J genes are TRBV19 and TRBJ1-6; TRBD1 aligns across 7 bases. This CDR3 is built from 15 residues. V lost 3 bases, J lost 9 bases, and 8 bases stayed unmatched. Per the germline V gene, CDR1 is LNHDA and CDR2 is SQIVND (reference sequence). The CDR3 region has the DNA TGTGCCAGTAGTATCTCGGCAGGGGGGATTTCACCCCTCCACTTT. It is translated as CASSISAGGISPLHF.

This rearrangement joins TRBV2 to TRBJ2-2, with a weak D call TRBD2 (7 bases). The CDR3 loop spans 14 amino acids. Germline-derived CDR1 and CDR2 are SNHLY and FYNNEI. With 8 bases removed from V and 3 bases from J, the gap between germline ends came to 13 bases. Here the CDR3 reads CASLRGADTGELFF. The CDR3 DNA reads as TGTGCCAGCCTTCGGGGGGCGGACACCGGGGAGCTGTTTTTT.

This chain joins TRBV6-6 and TRBJ2-7, with a weak D call TRBD2 (6 bases). Germline lookup yields CDR1 MNHNY and CDR2 SVGAGI (reference sequence). The CDR3 is 14 residues long. With 6 bases removed from V and 7 bases from J, the gap between germline ends came to 19 bases. The chain's CDR3 is CASSSPAFRGEQYF. As DNA, the CDR3 is TGTGCCAGCAGCTCCCCGGCATTCCGGGGGGAGCAGTACTTC.

V and J are TRBV7-8 and TRBJ2-1; D uncertain. The V end lost 5 bases, the J end lost 2 bases, and 16 bases lay between the germline ends. CDR1 is SGHVS, CDR2 FQNEAQ, per germline. This CDR3 comprises 16 residues. The CDR3 DNA is TGTGCCAGCAGCCCCACCCGACTCCGGGCCTACAATGAGCAGTTCTTC. Protein product: CASSPTRLRAYNEQFF.

V usage is TRBV18 and J usage is TRBJ2-3, with TRBD2 matching 11 bases. Germline CDR1 is KGHSH and CDR2 is LQKENI. The CDR3 has 17 amino acids. The J segment lost 5 bases and the V segment lost 4 bases, leaving 11 bases of the junction unmatched. This CDR3 is CASSLFSGGADGDTQYF. As DNA, the CDR3 is TGTGCCAGCTCACTCTTTAGCGGGGGGGCCGATGGAGATACGCAGTATTTT.

This clone was detected only once. The chain joins TRBV12-5 to TRBJ2-7; 7 nucleotides align to TRBD2. The CDR3 is 14 residues long. V was clipped by 5 bases and J by 3 bases; unmatched bases: 7. Germline values: CDR1 LGHNT, CDR2 FRNRAP. Written as DNA, the CDR3 is TGTGCTAGTGGTAGCCTCGGGGGGATCTACGAGCAGTACTTC. It translates to CASGSLGGIYEQYF.

This sequence joins TRBV9 and TRBJ2-7, with a weak D call TRBD1 (6 bases). CDR3 length: 14 residues. The V and J ends lost 2 bases and 4 bases respectively, with 13 bases between them. CDR1 SGDLS and CDR2 YYNGEE come from the germline V gene. As DNA, the CDR3 is TGTGCCAGCAGCGTCCAGGGGTCAGGTTACGAGCAGTACTTC. Translated, it gives CASSVQGSGYEQYF.

This clone was seen only once. The chain joins TRBV7-9 to TRBJ1-1, with a tentative D call TRBD1 (6 bases). CDR3 length: 13 residues. Germline CDR1 reads SEHNR; CDR2 reads FQNEAQ (reference sequence). With 3 bases removed from V and 8 bases from J, the gap between germline ends came to 13 bases. CDR3 sequence: CASSFFQGMEAFF. DNA of the CDR3: TGTGCCAGCAGCTTTTTTCAGGGGATGGAAGCTTTCTTT.